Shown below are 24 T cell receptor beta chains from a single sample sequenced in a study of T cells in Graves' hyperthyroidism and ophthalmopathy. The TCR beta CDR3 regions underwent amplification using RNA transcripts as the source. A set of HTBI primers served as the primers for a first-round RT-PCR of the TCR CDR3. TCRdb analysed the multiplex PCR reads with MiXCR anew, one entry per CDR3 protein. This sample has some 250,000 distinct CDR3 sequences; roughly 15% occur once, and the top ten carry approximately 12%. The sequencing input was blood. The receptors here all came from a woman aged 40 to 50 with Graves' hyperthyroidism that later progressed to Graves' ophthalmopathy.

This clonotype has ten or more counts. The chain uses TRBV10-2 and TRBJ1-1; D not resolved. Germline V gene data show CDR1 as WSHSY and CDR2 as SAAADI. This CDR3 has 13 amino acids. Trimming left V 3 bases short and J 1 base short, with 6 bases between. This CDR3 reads CASSEQSNTEAFF. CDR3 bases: TGCGCCAGCAGTGAACAGTCGAACACTGAAGCTTTCTTT.

The chain's CDR3 is CSASGAGVEQFF. The DNA of the CDR3 is TGCAGTGCTAGCGGAGCGGGAGTTGAGCAGTTCTTC. The rearrangement links TRBV20-1 to TRBJ2-1, with 8 bases aligning to TRBD2. J gave up 9 bases and V 3 bases, and 4 bases lay outside the gene matches. The CDR3 totals 12 residues. Germline CDR1 is DFQATT and CDR2 is SNEGSKA (reference sequence).

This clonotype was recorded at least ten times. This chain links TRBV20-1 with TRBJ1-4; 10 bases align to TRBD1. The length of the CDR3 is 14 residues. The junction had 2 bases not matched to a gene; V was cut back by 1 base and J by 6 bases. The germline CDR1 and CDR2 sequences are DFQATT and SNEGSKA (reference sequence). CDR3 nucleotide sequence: TGCAGTGCTAGAGGTGGGACAGGGGATGAAAAACTGTTTTTT. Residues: CSARGGTGDEKLFF.

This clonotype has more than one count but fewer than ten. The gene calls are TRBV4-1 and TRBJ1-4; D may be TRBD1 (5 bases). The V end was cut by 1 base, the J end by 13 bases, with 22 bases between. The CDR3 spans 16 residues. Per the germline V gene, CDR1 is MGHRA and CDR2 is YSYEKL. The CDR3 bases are TGCGCCAGCAGCCAAGTTCCCTTTGTATCGGGGCCGAGACTGTTTTTT. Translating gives CASSQVPFVSGPRLFF.

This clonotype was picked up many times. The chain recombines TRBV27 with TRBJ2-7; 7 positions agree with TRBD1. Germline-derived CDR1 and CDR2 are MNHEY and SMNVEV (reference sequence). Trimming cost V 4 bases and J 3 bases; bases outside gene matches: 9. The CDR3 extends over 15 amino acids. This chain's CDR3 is CASSSIPTGRYEQYF. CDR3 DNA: TGTGCCAGCAGTTCCATTCCGACAGGGCGCTACGAGCAGTACTTC.

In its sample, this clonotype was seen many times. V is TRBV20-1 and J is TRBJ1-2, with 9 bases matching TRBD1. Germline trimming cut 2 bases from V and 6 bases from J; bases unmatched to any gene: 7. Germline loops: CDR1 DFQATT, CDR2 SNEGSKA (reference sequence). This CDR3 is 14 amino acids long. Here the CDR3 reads CSARSGTGTDGYTF. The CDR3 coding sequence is TGCAGTGCTAGATCCGGGACAGGGACAGATGGCTACACCTTC.

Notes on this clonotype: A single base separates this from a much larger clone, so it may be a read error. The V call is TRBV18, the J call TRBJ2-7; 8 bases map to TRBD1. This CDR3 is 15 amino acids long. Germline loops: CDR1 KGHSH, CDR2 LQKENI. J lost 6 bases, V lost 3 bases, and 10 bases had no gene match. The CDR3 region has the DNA TGTGCCAGCTCACCGGACGGACAGGGAATCTTCGAGCAGTACTTC. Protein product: CASSPDGQGIFEQYF.

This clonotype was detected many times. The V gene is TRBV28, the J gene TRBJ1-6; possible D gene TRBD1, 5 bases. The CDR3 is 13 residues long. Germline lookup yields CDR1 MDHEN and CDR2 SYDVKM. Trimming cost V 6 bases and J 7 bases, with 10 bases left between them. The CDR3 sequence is CASRGTDNSPLHF. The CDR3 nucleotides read TGTGCCAGCAGGGGGACGGACAATTCACCCCTCCACTTT.

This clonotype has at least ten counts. The CDR3, as DNA: TGTGCCACCAGTGATTTTCAAGAGACCCAGTACTTC. The encoded protein is CATSDFQETQYF. The V and J genes are TRBV24-1 and TRBJ2-5, with unresolved D. Germline CDR1 KGHDR, CDR2 SFDVKD. The CDR3 totals 12 residues. Trimming shortened V by 1 base and J by 2 bases, and 1 base separated the two germline ends.

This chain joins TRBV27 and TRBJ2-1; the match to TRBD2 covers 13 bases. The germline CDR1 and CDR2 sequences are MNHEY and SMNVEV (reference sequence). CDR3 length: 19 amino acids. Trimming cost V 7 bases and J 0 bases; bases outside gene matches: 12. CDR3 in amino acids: CASKRSGTSGTSSYNEQFF. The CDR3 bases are TGTGCCAGCAAACGATCCGGGACTAGCGGGACGAGCTCCTACAATGAGCAGTTCTTC.

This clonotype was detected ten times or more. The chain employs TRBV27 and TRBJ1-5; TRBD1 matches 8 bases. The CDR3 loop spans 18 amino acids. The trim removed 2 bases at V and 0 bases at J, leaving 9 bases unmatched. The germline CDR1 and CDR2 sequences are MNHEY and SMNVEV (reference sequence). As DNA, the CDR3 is TGTGCCAGCAGTTTAATCGGGACAGGTCCCTATAGCAATCAGCCCCAGCATTTT. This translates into CASSLIGTGPYSNQPQHF.

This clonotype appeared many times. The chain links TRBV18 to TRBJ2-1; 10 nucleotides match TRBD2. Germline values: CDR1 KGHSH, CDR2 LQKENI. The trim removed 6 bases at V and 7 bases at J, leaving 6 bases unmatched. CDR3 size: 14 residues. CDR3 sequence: CASSPSGSRNEQFF. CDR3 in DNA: TGTGCCAGCTCGCCTAGCGGGAGTAGGAATGAGCAGTTCTTC.

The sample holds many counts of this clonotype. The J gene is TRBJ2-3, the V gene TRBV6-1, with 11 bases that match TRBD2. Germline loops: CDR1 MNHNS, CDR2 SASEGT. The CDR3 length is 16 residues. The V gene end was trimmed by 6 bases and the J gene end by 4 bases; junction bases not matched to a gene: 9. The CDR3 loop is CASRKTSGILPDTQYF. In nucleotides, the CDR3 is TGTGCCAGCAGGAAGACTAGCGGGATCCTTCCAGATACGCAGTATTTT.

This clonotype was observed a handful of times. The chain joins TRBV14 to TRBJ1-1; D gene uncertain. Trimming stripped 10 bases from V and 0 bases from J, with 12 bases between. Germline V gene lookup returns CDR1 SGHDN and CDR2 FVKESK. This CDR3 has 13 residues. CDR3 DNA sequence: TGTGCCACCAGTACGGAAATGAACACTGAAGCTTTCTTT. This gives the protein CATSTEMNTEAFF.

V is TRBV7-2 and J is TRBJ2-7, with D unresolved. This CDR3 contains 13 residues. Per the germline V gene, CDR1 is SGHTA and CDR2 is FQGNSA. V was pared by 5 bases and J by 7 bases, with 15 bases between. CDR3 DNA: TGTGCCAGCAGCCTCTATAAACTAACGGAGCAGTACTTC. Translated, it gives CASSLYKLTEQYF.

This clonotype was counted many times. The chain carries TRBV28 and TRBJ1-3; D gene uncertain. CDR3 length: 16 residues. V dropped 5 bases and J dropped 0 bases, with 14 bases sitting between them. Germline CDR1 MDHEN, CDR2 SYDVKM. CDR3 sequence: CASSLEGLLSGNTIYF. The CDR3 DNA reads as TGTGCCAGCAGTCTAGAGGGCCTCCTCTCTGGAAACACCATATATTTT.

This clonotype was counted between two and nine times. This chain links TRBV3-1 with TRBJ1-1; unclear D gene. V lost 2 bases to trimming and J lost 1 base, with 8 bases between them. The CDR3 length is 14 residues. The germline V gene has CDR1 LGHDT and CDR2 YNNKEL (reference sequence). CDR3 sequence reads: CASSQSRSNTEAFF. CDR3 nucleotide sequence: TGTGCCAGCAGCCAATCCCGTTCGAACACTGAAGCTTTCTTT.

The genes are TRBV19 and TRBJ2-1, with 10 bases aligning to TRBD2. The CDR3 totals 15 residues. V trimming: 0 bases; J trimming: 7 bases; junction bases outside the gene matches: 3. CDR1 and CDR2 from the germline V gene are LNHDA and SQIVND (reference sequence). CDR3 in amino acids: CASSIETSGLNEQFF. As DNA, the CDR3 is TGTGCCAGTAGTATAGAGACTAGCGGGTTAAATGAGCAGTTCTTC.

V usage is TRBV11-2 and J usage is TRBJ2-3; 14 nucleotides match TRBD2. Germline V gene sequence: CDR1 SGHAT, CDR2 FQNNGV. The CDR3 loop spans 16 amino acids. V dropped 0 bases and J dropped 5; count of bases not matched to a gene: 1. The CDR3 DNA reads TGTGCCAGCAGCTTAGAGGGGACTAGCGGGAGAGATACGCAGTATTTT. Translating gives CASSLEGTSGRDTQYF.

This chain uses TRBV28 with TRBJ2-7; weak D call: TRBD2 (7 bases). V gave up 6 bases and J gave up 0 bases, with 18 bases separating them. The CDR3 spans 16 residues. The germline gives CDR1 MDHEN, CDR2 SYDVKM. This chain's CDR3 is CASRGRGGQSSYEQYF. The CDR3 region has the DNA TGTGCCAGCAGGGGGAGGGGCGGACAGAGCTCCTACGAGCAGTACTTC.

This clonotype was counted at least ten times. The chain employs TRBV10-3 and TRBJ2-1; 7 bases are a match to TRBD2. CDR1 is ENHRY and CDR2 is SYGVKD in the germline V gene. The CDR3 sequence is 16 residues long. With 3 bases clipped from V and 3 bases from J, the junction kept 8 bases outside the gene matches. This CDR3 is CAISEGSASGYNEQFF. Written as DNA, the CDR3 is TGTGCCATCAGTGAAGGGTCGGCTAGCGGCTACAATGAGCAGTTCTTC.

CDR3 in DNA: TGCAGTGCTAGAGAGGGAGGGAACCCCTACGAGCAGTACTTC. It is translated as CSAREGGNPYEQYF. V is TRBV20-1 and J is TRBJ2-7; 7 bases are shared with TRBD2. Germline V gene data show CDR1 as DFQATT and CDR2 as SNEGSKA (reference sequence). J was trimmed by 2 bases and V by 0 bases; bases with no gene match: 4. The CDR3 sequence is 14 residues long.

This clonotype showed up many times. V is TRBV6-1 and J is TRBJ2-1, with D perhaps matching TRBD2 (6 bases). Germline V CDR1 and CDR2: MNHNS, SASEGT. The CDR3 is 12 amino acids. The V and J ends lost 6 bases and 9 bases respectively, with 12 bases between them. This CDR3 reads CASRDRESEQFF. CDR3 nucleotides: TGTGCCAGCAGGGACCGGGAGAGTGAGCAGTTCTTC.

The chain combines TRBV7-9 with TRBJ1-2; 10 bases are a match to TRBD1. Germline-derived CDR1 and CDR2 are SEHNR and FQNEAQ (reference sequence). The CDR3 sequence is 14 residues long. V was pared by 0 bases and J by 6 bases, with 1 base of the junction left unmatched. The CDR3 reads CASSLAGQGNGYTF. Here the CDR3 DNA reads TGTGCCAGCAGCTTAGCGGGACAGGGGAATGGCTACACCTTC.